Listed here are 4 T cell receptor beta chains from one sample, sequenced in a study of blood T cell repertoires in COVID-19. The repertoire was sequenced with immunoSEQ multiplex PCR; TCRdb's copy has only in-frame clones and lacks some. The table lists just over 650,000 clones, 85% to 90% of them singletons. The sequencing sample was made of peripheral blood. The receptors shown here come from a woman aged 18-30 years with acute or convalescent COVID-19.

CDR3 coding DNA: TGTGCCAGCGCCAGCGGGATCTACAATGAGCAGTTCTTC. Translating gives CASASGIYNEQFF. The V gene is TRBV6-5, the J gene TRBJ2-1; 7 bases fit TRBD2. Germline V gene sequence: CDR1 MNHEY, CDR2 SVGAGI. The CDR3 runs 13 residues. V lost 8 bases to trimming and J lost 3 bases; unmatched junction nucleotides: 4.

This clone was detected once. This chain uses TRBV6-5 with TRBJ1-2, with 10 bases that match TRBD1. CDR3 size: 12 residues. CDR1 and CDR2 (germline): MNHEY, SVGAGI. The ends lost 10 bases at V and 4 bases at J; junction bases unmatched: 3. CDR3 residues: CAIGQGVYGYTF. In DNA form, the CDR3 reads TGTGCCATTGGACAGGGGGTCTATGGCTACACCTTC.

This clone was seen only a few times. The chain couples TRBV5-1 to TRBJ2-7; 12 bases fit TRBD2. With 4 bases clipped from V and 3 bases from J, the junction kept 2 bases outside the gene matches. The length of the CDR3 is 14 residues. Germline V gene data show CDR1 as SGHRS and CDR2 as YFSETQ. The CDR3 here is CASSRTSGVYEQYF. As DNA, the CDR3 is TGCGCCAGCAGCCGGACTAGCGGGGTCTACGAGCAGTACTTC.

The gene calls are TRBV5-5 and TRBJ1-1; D ambiguous. This CDR3 is built from 16 residues. CDR1 SGHKS and CDR2 YYEKEE come from the germline V gene (reference sequence). Trimming took off 0 bases at V and 0 bases at J, with 12 bases between the two ends. The DNA for the CDR3 is TGTGCCAGCAGCTTGGCAGGAGGTCACCTGAACACTGAAGCTTTCTTT. This codes for CASSLAGGHLNTEAFF.